This passage covers 2 T cell receptor beta chains from one sample sequenced in a study of T-cell memory formation after mild COVID-19. TCRdb re-called the 5' RACE reads through MiXCR, storing one row per CDR3 protein. The data hold 300,000 to 350,000 distinct CDR3 sequences, with roughly an eighth observed a single time. The source material was PBMCs or a T cell subset sorted from them (not recorded which). The receptors derive from a man aged 18 to 35 who had mild COVID-19 (a few samples of this study predate the infection). Cell type and time point are not known.

CDR3 region: CASNRLWNTEAFF. The CDR3 DNA reads TGTGCCAGTAATAGGTTGTGGAACACTGAAGCTTTCTTT. The rearrangement uses TRBV19 and TRBJ1-1; D not certain. V dropped 7 bases and J dropped 1 base, with 10 bases sitting between them. Germline V lookup: CDR1 LNHDA, CDR2 SQIVND (reference sequence). The CDR3 totals 13 residues.

This clonotype was detected a few times. V and J are TRBV7-9 and TRBJ2-2; no clear D. Deletions cut 9 bases from V and 6 bases from J, with 17 bases between. CDR1 and CDR2 (germline): SEHNR, FQNEAQ (reference sequence). This CDR3 is built from 14 residues. CDR3 residues: CASLPPSGPGELFF. Written as DNA, the CDR3 is TGTGCCAGTCTCCCCCCCTCTGGTCCCGGGGAGCTGTTTTTT.